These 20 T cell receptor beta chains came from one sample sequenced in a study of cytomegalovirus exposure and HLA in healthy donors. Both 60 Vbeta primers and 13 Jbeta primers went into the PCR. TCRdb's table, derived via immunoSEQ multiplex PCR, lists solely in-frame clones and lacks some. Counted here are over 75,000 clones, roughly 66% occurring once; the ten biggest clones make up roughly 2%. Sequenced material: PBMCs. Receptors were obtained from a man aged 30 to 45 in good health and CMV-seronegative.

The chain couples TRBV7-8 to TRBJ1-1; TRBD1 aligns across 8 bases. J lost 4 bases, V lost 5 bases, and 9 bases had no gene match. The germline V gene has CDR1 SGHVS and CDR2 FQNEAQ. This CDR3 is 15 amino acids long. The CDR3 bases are TGTGCCAGCAGCCCTTGGAAGACAGGGGTCACTGAAGCTTTCTTT. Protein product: CASSPWKTGVTEAFF. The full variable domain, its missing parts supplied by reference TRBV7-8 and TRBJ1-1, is GAGVSQSPRYKVAKRGQDVALRCDPISGHVSLFWYQQALGQGPEFLTYFQNEAQLDKSGLPSDRFFAERPEGSVSTLKIQRTQQEDSAVYLCASSPWKTGVTEAFFGQGTRLTVV.

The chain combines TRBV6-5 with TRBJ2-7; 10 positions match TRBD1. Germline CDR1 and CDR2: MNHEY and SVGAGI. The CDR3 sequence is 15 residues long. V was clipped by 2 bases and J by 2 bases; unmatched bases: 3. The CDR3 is CASSYRDRGPYEQYF. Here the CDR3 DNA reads TGTGCCAGCAGTTACCGGGACAGGGGTCCCTACGAGCAGTACTTC.

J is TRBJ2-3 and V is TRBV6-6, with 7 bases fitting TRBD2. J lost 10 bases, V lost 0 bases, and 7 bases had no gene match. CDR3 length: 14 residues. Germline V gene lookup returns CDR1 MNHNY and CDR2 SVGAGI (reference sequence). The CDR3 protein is CASSYSRERRPQYF. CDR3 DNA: TGTGCCAGCAGTTACTCGCGGGAGAGGAGGCCGCAGTATTTT.

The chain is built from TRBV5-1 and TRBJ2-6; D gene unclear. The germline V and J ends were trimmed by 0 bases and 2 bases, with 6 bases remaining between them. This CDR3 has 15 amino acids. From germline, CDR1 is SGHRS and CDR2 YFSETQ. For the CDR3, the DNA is TGCGCCAGCAGCTTGGGCAGGCCTGGGGCCAACGTCCTGACTTTC. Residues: CASSLGRPGANVLTF.

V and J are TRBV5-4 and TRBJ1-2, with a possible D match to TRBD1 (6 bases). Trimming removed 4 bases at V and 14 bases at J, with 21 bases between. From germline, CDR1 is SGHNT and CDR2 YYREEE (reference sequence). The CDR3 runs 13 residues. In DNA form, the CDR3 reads TGTGCCAGCAGCCACCCCCCTGGACAGATTCCGACCTTC. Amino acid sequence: CASSHPPGQIPTF.

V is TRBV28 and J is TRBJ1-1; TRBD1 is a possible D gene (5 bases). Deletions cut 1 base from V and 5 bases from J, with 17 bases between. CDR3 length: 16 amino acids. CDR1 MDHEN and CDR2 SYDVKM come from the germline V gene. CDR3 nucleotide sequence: TGTGCCAGCAGTTTATCATGGGGTGGGGGAGGGACTGAAGCTTTCTTT. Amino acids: CASSLSWGGGGTEAFF.

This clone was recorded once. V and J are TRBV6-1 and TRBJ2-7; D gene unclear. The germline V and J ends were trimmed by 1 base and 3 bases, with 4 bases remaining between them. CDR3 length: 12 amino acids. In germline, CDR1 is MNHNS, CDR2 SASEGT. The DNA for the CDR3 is TGTGCCAGCAGTGAAGTCGGCTACGAGCAGTACTTC. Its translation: CASSEVGYEQYF.

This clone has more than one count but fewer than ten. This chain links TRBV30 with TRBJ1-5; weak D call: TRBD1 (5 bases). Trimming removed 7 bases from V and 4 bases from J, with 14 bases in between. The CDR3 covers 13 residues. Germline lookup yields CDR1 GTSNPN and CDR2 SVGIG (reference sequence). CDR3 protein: CASSGGRNQPQHF. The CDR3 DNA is TGTGCCTCCTCCGGGGGGAGAAATCAGCCCCAGCATTTT.

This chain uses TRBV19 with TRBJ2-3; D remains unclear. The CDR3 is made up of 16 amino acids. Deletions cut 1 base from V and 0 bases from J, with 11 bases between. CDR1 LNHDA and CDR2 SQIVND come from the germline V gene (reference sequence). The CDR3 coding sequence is TGTGCCAGTAGTATAGTCCCCGGTGCTAGCACAGATACGCAGTATTTT. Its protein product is CASSIVPGASTDTQYF.

CDR3 amino acids: CSARSGSEAFF. The CDR3 nucleotides are TGCAGTGCTAGATCCGGTAGTGAAGCTTTCTTT. V usage is TRBV20-1 and J usage is TRBJ1-1; no clear D gene. V was pared by 2 bases and J by 7 bases, with 8 bases between. Germline CDR1 is DFQATT and CDR2 is SNEGSKA (reference sequence). The CDR3 extends over 11 amino acids.

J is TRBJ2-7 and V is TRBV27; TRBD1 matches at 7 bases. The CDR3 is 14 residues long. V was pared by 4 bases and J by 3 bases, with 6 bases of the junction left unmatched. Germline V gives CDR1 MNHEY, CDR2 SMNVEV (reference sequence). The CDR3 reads CASSSYRDSYEQYF. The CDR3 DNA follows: TGTGCCAGCAGTTCTTACCGGGACAGCTACGAGCAGTACTTC.

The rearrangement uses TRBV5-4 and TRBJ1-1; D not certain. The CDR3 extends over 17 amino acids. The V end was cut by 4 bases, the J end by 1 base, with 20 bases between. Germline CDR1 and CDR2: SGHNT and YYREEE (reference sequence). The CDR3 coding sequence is TGTGCCAGCAGCCCACCTGCGATATACGGGGAGAACACTGAAGCTTTCTTT. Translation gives CASSPPAIYGENTEAFF.

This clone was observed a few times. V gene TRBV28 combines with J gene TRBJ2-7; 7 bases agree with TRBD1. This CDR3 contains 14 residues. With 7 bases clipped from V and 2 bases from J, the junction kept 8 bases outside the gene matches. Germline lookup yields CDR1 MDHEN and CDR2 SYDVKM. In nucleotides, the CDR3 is TGTGCCAGCACGGACAGGACCAAAACCTACGAGCAGTACTTC. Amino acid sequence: CASTDRTKTYEQYF.

The CDR3 DNA follows: TGTGCCAGTAGTGGGGCGGCAGTTGAAAAACTGTTTTTT. Its protein is CASSGAAVEKLFF. This sequence joins TRBV19 and TRBJ1-4, with D possibly TRBD1 on 5 matching bases. The CDR3 sequence is 13 residues long. Trimming stripped 5 bases from V and 7 bases from J, with 11 bases between. Looked up from germline, CDR1 is LNHDA and CDR2 is SQIVND (reference sequence).

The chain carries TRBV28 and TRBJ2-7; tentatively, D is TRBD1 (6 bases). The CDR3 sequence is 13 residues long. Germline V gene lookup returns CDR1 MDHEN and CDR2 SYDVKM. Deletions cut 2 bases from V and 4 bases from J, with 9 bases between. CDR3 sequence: CASSLPQGYEQYF. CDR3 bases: TGTGCCAGCAGTTTACCTCAGGGGTACGAGCAGTACTTC.

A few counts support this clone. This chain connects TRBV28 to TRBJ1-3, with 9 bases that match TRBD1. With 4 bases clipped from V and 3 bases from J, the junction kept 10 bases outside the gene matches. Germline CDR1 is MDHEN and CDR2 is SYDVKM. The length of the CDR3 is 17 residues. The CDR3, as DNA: TGTGCCAGCAGTTCTACCCGGGACAGGGCAAATGGAAACACCATATATTTT. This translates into CASSSTRDRANGNTIYF.

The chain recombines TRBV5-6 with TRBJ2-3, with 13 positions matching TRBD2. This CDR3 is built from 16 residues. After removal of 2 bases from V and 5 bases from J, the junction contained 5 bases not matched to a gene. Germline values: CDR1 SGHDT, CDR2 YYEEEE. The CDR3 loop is CASSLTSGRAVDTQYF. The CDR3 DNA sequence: TGTGCCAGCAGCTTAACTAGCGGGAGGGCCGTAGATACGCAGTATTTT.

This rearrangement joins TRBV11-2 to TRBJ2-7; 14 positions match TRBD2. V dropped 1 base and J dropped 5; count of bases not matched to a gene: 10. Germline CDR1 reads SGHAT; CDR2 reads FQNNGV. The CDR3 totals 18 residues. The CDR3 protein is CASSLGRLAGGPGDEQYF. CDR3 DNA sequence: TGTGCCAGCAGCTTAGGTCGACTAGCGGGAGGGCCTGGCGACGAGCAGTACTTC.

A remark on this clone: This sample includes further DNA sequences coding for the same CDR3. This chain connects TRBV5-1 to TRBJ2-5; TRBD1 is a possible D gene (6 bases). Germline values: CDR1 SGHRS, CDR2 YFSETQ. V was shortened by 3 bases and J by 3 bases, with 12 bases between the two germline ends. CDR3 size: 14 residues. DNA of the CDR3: TGCGCCAGCAGCTATCAGACAGGAAAAGAGACCCAGTACTTC. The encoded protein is CASSYQTGKETQYF.

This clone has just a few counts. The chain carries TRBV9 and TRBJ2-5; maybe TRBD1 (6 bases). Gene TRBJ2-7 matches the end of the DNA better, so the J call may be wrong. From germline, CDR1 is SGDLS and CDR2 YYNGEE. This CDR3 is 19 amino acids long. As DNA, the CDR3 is TGTGCCAGCAGCCCAGACCGGGTAGAGCTGGGCAGGGGAAGCTACGAGCAGTACTTC. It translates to CASSPDRVELGRGSYEQYF.